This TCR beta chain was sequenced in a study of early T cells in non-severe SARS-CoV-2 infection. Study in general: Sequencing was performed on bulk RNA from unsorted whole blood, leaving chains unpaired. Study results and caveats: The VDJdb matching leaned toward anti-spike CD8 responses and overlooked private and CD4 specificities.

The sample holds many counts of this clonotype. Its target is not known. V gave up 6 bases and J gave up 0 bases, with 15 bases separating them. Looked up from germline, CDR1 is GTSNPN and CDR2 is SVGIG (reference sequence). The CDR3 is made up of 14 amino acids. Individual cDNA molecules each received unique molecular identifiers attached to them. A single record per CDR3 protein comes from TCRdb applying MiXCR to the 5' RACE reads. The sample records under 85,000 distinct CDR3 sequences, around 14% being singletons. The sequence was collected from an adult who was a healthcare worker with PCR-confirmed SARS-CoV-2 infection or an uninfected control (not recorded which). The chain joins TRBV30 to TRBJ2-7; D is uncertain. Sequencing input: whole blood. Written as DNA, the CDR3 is TGTGCCTGCCTCTGGCCCGTCGGCTCCTACGAGCAGTACTTC. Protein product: CACLWPVGSYEQYF.